This T cell receptor beta chain was recorded in a study of CD8 T cells in ankylosing spondylitis. Study-level points and caveats: Disease-associated clones were reportedly significantly overrepresented in matched ankylosing spondylitis synovial fluid. Ankylosing spondylitis blood appeared to carry a characteristic TCR beta motif of 7 or 8 highly homologous variants.

This clonotype was counted at least ten times. Its antigen is undetermined. It was by quantitative 5'-RACE with molecular barcodes that TCR beta libraries were made. TCRdb reprocessed the 5' RACE reads with MiXCR, giving one entry per CDR3 protein. The data hold nearly 250,000 distinct CDR3 sequences, with roughly 32% observed a single time. From germline, CDR1 is DFQATT and CDR2 SNEGSKA (reference sequence). The CDR3 covers 15 residues. V shed 5 bases and J shed 0 bases, with 17 bases lying between them. V is TRBV20-1 and J is TRBJ2-7, with D uncertain. The TCR was taken from a male donor with ankylosing spondylitis or in good health (not recorded which). Sequences were obtained from blood, either unsorted or a sorted T cell fraction (not recorded which). The CDR3 loop reads CSAAPLASPSYEQYF. In DNA, the CDR3 is TGCAGTGCTGCCCCCCTGGCTTCCCCCTCCTACGAGCAGTACTTC.